One and the same sample provided the 8 T cell receptor beta chains below, sequenced in a study of T-cell reconstitution after alpha-beta-depleted transplantation in children. The library targeted TCRbeta and was prepared with unique molecular identifiers. A single record per CDR3 protein comes from TCRdb applying MiXCR to the PCR reads. The profile shows about 980,000 distinct CDR3 sequences, about 29% of them singletons. Sequencing used PBMCs, mostly from graft donor cells, obtained 360 days after TCRalphabeta/CD19-depleted stem cell transplant. The receptor source for this set is a boy younger than two who had a stem cell transplant for SCID, so the T cells may come from the graft donor.

J is TRBJ2-6 and V is TRBV20-1; TRBD1 agrees at 8 bases. Per the germline V gene, CDR1 is DFQATT and CDR2 is SNEGSKA (reference sequence). The CDR3 length is 16 residues. V was pared by 5 bases and J by 0 bases, with 6 bases of the junction left unmatched. In DNA, the CDR3 is TGCAGTGCTCGCCGGGACAGGACCTCTGGGGCCAACGTCCTGACTTTC. This codes for CSARRDRTSGANVLTF.

The V call is TRBV20-1, the J call TRBJ1-4; a weak D match, TRBD1 (5 bases). Trimming cost V 2 bases and J 8 bases, with 15 bases left between them. Germline V gives CDR1 DFQATT, CDR2 SNEGSKA (reference sequence). There are 14 residues in the CDR3. CDR3 sequence reads: CSARKGRVGEKLFF. For the CDR3, the DNA is TGCAGTGCTAGAAAGGGACGGGTAGGGGAAAAACTGTTTTTT.

In this sample, this clonotype turned up a few times. V and J are TRBV7-6 and TRBJ2-7; 12 positions match TRBD2. Germline values: CDR1 SGHVS, CDR2 FNYEAQ. The CDR3 sequence is 17 residues long. V dropped 5 bases and J dropped 0; count of bases not matched to a gene: 8. The CDR3 region has the DNA TGTGCCAGCAGCCTACGACCGACTAGCGGGAGCTCCTACGAGCAGTACTTC. This sequence encodes CASSLRPTSGSSYEQYF.

This clonotype was counted only a few times. The chain employs TRBV20-1 and TRBJ2-2, with no clear D. Germline-derived CDR1 and CDR2 are DFQATT and SNEGSKA (reference sequence). V was trimmed by 5 bases and J by 0 bases, leaving 4 bases between them. The CDR3 consists of 12 residues. CDR3 nucleotide sequence: TGCAGTGCTGAAGCGAACACCGGGGAGCTGTTTTTT. This encodes CSAEANTGELFF.

V is TRBV12-3 or TRBV12-4 and J is TRBJ2-3; D call uncertain. V dropped 7 bases and J dropped 1 base, with 9 bases sitting between them. This CDR3 has 13 residues. In DNA, the CDR3 is TGTGCCAGCATGCTGACCCGCACAGATACGCAGTATTTT. Its translation: CASMLTRTDTQYF.

The V call is TRBV5-1, the J call TRBJ2-5; TRBD2 might be the D (5 bases). CDR3 length: 17 amino acids. The germline V gene has CDR1 SGHRS and CDR2 YFSETQ. The V and J ends lost 4 bases and 5 bases respectively, with 24 bases between them. CDR3 nucleotide sequence: TGCGCCAGCAGCCCGAGTAGGACTCAAGGCGTAAGTGAGACCCAGTACTTC. Translation: CASSPSRTQGVSETQYF.

The table lists this clonotype with a few counts. The chain combines TRBV12-3 or TRBV12-4 with TRBJ2-5; no clear D. CDR3 length: 14 amino acids. The germline V and J ends were trimmed by 5 bases and 2 bases, with 12 bases remaining between them. The CDR3 coding sequence is TGTGCCAGCAGTCCCCTTTACGGGCAAGAGACCCAGTACTTC. Its translation is CASSPLYGQETQYF.

The chain uses TRBV6-2 or TRBV6-3 and TRBJ1-6; TRBD1 is a possible D gene (6 bases). This CDR3 region has 14 residues. Germline V gene sequence: CDR1 MNHEY, CDR2 SVGEGT. The V end was cut by 2 bases, the J end by 7 bases, with 9 bases between. The CDR3 spells CASSYRTENSPLHF. The CDR3 DNA reads as TGTGCCAGCAGTTACAGGACAGAGAATTCACCCCTCCACTTT.